This TCR beta chain was captured in a study of tumor and adjacent non-tumor tissue in lung cancer. About the research overall: The cohort had 12 to 13 adenocarcinoma, 2 squamous cell and 1 small cell patients. Notes on the study in general: Shorter survival was associated with higher TCR diversity in tumors. Normal lung showed higher cumulative top 100 clone frequency than tumor.

This sample's RNA came from whole unsorted tissue. The normal lung tissue was taken more than 3 cm from the tumor edge. V dropped 4 bases and J dropped 8 bases, with 20 bases sitting between them. The CDR3 sequence is 15 residues long. Germline assignment: CDR1 ENHRY and CDR2 SYGVKD. TCRbeta libraries were built with three rounds of nested PCR, modified from ARM-PCR. Each CDR3 protein gets one entry after TCRdb re-called the multiplex PCR reads with MiXCR. This sample yields roughly 48,000 distinct CDR3 sequences, of which 55% to 65% are seen a single time; 25% to 35% belongs to the top ten. Note on this clonotype: Antigen unknown.

V gene TRBV10-3 combines with J gene TRBJ2-5, with D perhaps matching TRBD1 or TRBD2 (6 bases each). The origin of this receptor is a woman in her seventies with non-small cell lung cancer. Material for sequencing was distant non-tumor lung tissue. CDR3 sequence (DNA): TGTGCCATCAGTGCCGAGGTCCTGGAGGGGGAAACCCAGTACTTC. Its translation: CAISAEVLEGETQYF.